The clone carrying this TCR beta chain has only a few counts. This entry comes from a study of blood T cell repertoires in COVID-19. Study at large: From T cells, B-cell-depleted T cells, or PBMCs came the material, which was cDNA or gDNA.

Using immunoSEQ multiplex PCR, the repertoire was profiled, and TCRdb retains in-frame clones only, with some absent. The sample records 200,000 to 250,000 clones, around 82% being singletons. The sequenced material came from peripheral blood. This TCR was recovered from a woman aged 65 to 85 with acute or convalescent COVID-19.

CDR3 in amino acids: CASSSLRQGYNSPLHF. The CDR3 DNA follows: TGTGCCAGCAGCTCGTTGAGACAGGGTTATAATTCACCCCTCCACTTT. This chain uses TRBV7-6 with TRBJ1-6; 7 bases are a match to TRBD1. The CDR3 contains 16 residues. The trim removed 4 bases at V and 4 bases at J, leaving 7 bases unmatched. Germline-derived CDR1 and CDR2 are SGHVS and FNYEAQ.